One sample yielded the 2 T cell receptor beta chains listed below, sequenced in a study of blood T cell repertoires in COVID-19. Sequenced by immunoSEQ multiplex PCR; TCRdb stores in-frame clones only, minus some. In the table there are some 60,000 clones, around 92% of which are singletons. Sequencing used peripheral blood. The receptor source for this set is a man in his sixties with acute or convalescent COVID-19.

The chain uses TRBV9 and TRBJ2-1; 9 bases agree with TRBD2. The CDR3 contains 16 residues. With 4 bases clipped from V and 2 bases from J, the junction kept 7 bases outside the gene matches. Germline V gives CDR1 SGDLS, CDR2 YYNGEE. This CDR3 reads CASSPDSGSPYNEQFF. Here the CDR3 DNA reads TGTGCCAGCAGCCCAGATAGCGGGAGTCCCTACAATGAGCAGTTCTTC.

This chain uses TRBV27 with TRBJ2-1; a weak D match, TRBD1 (6 bases). Germline V lookup: CDR1 MNHEY, CDR2 SMNVEV (reference sequence). The CDR3 loop spans 14 amino acids. Trimming removed 7 bases at V and 5 bases at J, with 15 bases between. The CDR3 DNA reads as TGTGCCAGCACTAAACAGGGTTTAAACAATGAGCAGTTCTTC. Translating it yields CASTKQGLNNEQFF.